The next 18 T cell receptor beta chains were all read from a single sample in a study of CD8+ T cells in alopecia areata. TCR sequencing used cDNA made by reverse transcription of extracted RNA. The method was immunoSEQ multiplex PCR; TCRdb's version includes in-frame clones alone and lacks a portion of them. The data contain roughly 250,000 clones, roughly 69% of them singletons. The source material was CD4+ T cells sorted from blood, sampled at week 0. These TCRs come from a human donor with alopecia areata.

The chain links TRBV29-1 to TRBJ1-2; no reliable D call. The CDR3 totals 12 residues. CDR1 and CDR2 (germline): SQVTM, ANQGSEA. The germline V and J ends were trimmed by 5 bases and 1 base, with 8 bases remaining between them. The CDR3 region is CSVMSFNYGYTF. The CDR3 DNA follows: TGCAGCGTTATGAGCTTTAACTATGGCTACACCTTC.

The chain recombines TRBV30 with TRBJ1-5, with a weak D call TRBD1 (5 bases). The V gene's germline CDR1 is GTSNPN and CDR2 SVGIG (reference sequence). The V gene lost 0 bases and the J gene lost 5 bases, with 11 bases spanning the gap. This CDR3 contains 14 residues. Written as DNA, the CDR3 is TGTGCCTGGAGTGTAAACCAGGGTGATCAGCCCCAGCATTTT. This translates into CAWSVNQGDQPQHF.

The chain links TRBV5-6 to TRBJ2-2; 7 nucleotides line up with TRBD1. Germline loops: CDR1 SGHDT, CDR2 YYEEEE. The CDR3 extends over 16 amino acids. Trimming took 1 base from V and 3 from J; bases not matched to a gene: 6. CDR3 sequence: CASSLWKGADTGELFF. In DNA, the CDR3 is TGTGCCAGCAGCTTGTGGAAGGGGGCCGACACCGGGGAGCTGTTTTTT.

CDR3 nucleotide sequence: TGTGCCTTGCTGGGAGCGTCCTATAATTCACCCCTCCACTTT. Amino acid sequence: CALLGASYNSPLHF. This rearrangement joins TRBV30 to TRBJ1-6; D gene unclear. The CDR3 runs to 14 residues. Trimming left V 7 bases short and J 1 base short, with 11 bases between. The germline V gene has CDR1 GTSNPN and CDR2 SVGIG (reference sequence).

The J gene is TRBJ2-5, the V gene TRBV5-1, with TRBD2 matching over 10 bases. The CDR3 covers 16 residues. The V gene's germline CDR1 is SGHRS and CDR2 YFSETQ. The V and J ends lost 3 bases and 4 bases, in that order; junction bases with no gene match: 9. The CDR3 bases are TGCGCCAGCAGCTCAGGAGCACTAGCGGGGTCAGAGACCCAGTACTTC. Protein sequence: CASSSGALAGSETQYF.

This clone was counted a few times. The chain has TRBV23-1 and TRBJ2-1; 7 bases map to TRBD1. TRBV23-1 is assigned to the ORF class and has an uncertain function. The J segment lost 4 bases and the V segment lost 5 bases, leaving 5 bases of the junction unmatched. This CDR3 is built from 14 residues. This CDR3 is CASSVRDSYNEQFF. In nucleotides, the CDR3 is TGCGCCAGCAGTGTCCGGGACAGTTACAATGAGCAGTTCTTC.

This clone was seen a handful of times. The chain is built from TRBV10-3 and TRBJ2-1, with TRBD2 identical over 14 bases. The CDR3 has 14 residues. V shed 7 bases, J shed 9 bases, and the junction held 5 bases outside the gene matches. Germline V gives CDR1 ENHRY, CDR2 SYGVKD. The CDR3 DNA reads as TGTGCCATCACCGGACTAGCGGGGGGTACTGAGCAGTTCTTC. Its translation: CAITGLAGGTEQFF.

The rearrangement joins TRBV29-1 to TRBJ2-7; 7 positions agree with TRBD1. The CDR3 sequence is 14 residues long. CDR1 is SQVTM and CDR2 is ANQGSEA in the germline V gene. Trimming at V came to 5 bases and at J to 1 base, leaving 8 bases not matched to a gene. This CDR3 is CSVRQTGMSYEQYF. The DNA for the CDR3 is TGCAGCGTTAGACAGACAGGGATGTCCTACGAGCAGTACTTC.

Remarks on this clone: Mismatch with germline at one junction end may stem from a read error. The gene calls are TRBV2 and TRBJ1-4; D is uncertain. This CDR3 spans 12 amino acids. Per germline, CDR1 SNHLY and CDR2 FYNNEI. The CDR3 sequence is CASREEAEKLFF. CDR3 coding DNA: TGTGCCAGCAGGGAAGAGGCTGAAAAACTGTTTTTT.

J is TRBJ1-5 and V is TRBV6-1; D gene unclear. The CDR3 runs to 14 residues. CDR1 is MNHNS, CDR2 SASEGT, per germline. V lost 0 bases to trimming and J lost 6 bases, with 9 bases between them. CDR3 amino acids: CASSEARGLQPQHF. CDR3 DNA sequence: TGTGCCAGCAGTGAAGCGAGAGGGCTTCAGCCCCAGCATTTT.

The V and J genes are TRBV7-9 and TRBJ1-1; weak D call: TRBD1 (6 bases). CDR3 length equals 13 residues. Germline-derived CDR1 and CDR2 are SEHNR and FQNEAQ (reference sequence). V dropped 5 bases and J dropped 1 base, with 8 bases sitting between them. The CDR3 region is CASSATGNTEAFF. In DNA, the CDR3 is TGTGCCAGCAGCGCGACAGGGAACACTGAAGCTTTCTTT.

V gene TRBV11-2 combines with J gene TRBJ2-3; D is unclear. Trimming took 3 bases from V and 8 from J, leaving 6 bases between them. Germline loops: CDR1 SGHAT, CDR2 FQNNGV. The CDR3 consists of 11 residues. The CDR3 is CASSFTPTQYF. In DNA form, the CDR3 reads TGTGCCAGCAGCTTTACCCCTACGCAGTATTTT.

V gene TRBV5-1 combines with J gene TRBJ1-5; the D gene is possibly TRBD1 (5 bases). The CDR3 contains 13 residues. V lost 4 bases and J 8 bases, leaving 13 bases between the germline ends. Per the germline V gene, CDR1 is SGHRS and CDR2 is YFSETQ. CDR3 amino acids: CASSGGGAEPQHF. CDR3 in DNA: TGCGCCAGCAGCGGGGGAGGCGCCGAGCCCCAGCATTTT.

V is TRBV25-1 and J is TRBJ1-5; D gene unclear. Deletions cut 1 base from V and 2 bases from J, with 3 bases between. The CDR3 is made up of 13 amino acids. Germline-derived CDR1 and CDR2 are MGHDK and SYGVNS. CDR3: CASSEFGNQPQHF. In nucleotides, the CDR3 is TGTGCCAGCAGTGAATTCGGCAATCAGCCCCAGCATTTT. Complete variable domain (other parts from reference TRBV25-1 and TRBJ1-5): EADIYQTPRYLVIGTGKKITLECSQTMGHDKMYWYQQDPGMELHLIHYSYGVNSTEKGDLSSESTVSRIRTEHFPLTLESARPSHTSQYLCASSEFGNQPQHFGDGTRLSIL.

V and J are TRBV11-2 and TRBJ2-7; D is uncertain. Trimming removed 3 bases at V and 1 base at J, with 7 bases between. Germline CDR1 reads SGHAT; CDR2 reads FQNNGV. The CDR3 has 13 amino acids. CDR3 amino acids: CASSFGFSYEQYF. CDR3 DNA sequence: TGTGCCAGCAGCTTTGGGTTTTCCTACGAGCAGTACTTC.

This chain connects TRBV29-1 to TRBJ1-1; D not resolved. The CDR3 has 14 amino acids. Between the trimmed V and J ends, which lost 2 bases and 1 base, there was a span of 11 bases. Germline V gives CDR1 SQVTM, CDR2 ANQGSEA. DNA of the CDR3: TGCAGCGTTGAAACGTCAGCTAAGAACACTGAAGCTTTCTTT. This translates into CSVETSAKNTEAFF.

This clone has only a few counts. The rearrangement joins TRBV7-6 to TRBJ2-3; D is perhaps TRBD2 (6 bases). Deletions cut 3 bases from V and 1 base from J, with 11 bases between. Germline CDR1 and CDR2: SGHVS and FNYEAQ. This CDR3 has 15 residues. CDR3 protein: CASSFSGRGTDTQYF. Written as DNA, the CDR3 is TGTGCCAGCAGCTTTAGCGGACGAGGCACAGATACGCAGTATTTT.

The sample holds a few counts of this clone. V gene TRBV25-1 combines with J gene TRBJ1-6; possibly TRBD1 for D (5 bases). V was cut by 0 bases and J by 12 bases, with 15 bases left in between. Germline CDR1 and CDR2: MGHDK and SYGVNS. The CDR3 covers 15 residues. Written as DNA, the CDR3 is TGTGCCAGCAGTGAATATGGGCTCCCTAGGGGACCCCTCCACTTT. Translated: CASSEYGLPRGPLHF.